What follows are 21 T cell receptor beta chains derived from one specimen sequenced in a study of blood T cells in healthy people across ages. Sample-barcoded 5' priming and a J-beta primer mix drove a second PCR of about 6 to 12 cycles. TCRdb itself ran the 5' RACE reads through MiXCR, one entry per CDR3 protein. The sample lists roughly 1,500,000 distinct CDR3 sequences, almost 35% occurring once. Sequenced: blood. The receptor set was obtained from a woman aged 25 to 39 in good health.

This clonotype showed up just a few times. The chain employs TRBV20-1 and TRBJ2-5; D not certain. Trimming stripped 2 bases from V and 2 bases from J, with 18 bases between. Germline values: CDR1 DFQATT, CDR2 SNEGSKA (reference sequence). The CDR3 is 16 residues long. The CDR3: CSARLVGVPRQETQYF. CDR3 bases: TGCAGTGCTAGATTAGTTGGGGTCCCCCGACAAGAGACCCAGTACTTC.

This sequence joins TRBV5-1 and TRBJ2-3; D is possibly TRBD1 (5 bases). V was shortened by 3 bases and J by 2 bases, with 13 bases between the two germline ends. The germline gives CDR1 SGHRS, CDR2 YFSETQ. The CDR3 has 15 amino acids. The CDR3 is CASSYGQKPTDTQYF. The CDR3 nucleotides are TGCGCCAGCAGCTATGGACAAAAACCCACAGATACGCAGTATTTT.

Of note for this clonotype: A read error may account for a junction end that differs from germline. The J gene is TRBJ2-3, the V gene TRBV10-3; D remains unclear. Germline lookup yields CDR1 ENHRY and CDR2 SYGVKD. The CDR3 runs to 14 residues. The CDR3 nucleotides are TGTGCCATCAGGGAGTCCGGGAGCACAGATACGCAGTATTTT. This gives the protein CAIRESGSTDTQYF.

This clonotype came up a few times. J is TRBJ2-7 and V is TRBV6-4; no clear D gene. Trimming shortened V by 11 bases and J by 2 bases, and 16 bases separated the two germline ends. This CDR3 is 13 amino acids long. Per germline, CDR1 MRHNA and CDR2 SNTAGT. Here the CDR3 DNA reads TGTGCCCAACCGCCGGTGTGTCCCTACGAGCAGTACTTC. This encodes CAQPPVCPYEQYF.

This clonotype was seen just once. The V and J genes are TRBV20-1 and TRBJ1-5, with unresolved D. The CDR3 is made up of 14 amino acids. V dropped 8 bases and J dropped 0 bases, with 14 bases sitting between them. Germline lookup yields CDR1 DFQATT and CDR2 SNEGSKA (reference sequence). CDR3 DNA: TGCAGTCCTTCGTCAGAATATAGCAATCAGCCCCAGCATTTT. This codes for CSPSSEYSNQPQHF.

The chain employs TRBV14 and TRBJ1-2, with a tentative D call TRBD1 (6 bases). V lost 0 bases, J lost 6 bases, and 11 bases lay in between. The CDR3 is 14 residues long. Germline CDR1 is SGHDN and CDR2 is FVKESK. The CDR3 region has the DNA TGTGCCAGCAGCCAAGACGGGCAGGGGAATGGCTACACCTTC. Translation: CASSQDGQGNGYTF.

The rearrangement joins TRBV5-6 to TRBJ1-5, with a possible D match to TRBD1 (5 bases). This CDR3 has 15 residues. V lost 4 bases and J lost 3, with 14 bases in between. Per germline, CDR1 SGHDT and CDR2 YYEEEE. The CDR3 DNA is TGTGCCAGCAGCCGTGCAGGGCGGATCAATCAGCCCCAGCATTTT. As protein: CASSRAGRINQPQHF.

In DNA, the CDR3 is TGTGCCAGCAGCGGAGACAGGGAGCGGGAGACCCAGTACTTC. It specifies CASSGDRERETQYF. V and J are TRBV7-9 and TRBJ2-5, with TRBD1 matching 7 bases. J gave up 5 bases and V 5 bases, and 8 bases lay outside the gene matches. In germline, CDR1 is SEHNR, CDR2 FQNEAQ (reference sequence). The CDR3 is made up of 14 amino acids.

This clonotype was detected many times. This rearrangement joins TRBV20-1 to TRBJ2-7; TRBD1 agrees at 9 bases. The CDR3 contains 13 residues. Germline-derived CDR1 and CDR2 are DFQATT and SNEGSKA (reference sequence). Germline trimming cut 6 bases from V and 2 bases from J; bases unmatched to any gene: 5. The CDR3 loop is CSAWTGVTYEQYF. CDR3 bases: TGCAGTGCCTGGACAGGGGTCACCTACGAGCAGTACTTC.

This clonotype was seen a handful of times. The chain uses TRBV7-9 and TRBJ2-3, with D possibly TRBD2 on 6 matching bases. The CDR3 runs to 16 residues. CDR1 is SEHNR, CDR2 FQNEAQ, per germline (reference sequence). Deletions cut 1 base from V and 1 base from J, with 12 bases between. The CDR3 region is CASSLVPGEGTDTQYF. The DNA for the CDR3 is TGTGCCAGCAGCTTAGTCCCCGGGGAGGGCACAGATACGCAGTATTTT.

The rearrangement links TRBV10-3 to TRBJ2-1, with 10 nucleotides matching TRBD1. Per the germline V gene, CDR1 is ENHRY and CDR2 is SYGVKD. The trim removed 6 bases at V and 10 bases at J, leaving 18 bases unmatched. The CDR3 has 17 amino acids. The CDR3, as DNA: TGTGCCATCAGAGGAGATCTGGGACAGGGGAACCCCAAAGAGCAGTTCTTC. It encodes CAIRGDLGQGNPKEQFF.

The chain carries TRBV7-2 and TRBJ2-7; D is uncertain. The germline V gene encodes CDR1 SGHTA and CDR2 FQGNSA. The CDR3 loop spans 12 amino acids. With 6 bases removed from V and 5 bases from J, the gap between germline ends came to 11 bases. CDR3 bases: TGTGCCAGCAGTCCTGGGTTCGACGAGCAGTACTTC. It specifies CASSPGFDEQYF.

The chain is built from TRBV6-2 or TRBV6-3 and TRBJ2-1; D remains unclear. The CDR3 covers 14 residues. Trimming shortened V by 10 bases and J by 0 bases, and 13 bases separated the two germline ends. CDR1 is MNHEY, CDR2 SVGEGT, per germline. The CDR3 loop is CATHDWSSYNEQFF. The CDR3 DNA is TGTGCCACCCACGACTGGAGCTCCTACAATGAGCAGTTCTTC.

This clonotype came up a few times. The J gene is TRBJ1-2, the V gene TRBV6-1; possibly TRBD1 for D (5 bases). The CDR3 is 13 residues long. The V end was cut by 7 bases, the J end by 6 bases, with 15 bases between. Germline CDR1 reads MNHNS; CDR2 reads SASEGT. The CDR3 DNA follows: TGTGCCAGCAAACATGGGGGTCGGGATGGCTACACCTTC. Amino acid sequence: CASKHGGRDGYTF.

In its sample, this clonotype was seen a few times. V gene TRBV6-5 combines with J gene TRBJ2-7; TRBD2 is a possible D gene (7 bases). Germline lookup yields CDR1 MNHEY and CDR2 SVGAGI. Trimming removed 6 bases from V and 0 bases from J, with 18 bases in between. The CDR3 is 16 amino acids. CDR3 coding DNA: TGTGCCAGCAGCCTCAGTTCGGGGGGCCTCTCCTACGAGCAGTACTTC. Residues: CASSLSSGGLSYEQYF.

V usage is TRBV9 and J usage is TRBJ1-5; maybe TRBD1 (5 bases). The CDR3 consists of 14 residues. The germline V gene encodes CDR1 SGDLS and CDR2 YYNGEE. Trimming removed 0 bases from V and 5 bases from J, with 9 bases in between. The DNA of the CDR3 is TGTGCCAGCAGCGTAGAAGGGGTGGATCAGCCCCAGCATTTT. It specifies CASSVEGVDQPQHF.

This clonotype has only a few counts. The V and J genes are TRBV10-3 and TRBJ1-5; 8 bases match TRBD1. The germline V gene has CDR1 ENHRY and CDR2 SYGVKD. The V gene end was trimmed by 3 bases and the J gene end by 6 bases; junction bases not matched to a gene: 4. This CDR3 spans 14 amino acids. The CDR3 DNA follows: TGTGCCATCAGTGACGGACAGGGAGTTCAGCCCCAGCATTTT. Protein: CAISDGQGVQPQHF.

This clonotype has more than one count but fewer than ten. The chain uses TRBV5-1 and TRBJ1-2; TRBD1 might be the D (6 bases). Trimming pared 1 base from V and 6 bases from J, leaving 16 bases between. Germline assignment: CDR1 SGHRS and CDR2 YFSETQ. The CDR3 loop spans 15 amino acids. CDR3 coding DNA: TGCGCCAGCAGCTTGACAGGGAGTAACGCTGATGGCTACACCTTC. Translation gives CASSLTGSNADGYTF. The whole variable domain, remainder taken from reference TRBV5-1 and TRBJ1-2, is KAGVTQTPRYLIKTRGQQVTLSCSPISGHRSVSWYQQTPGQGLQFLFEYFSETQRNKGNFPGRFSGRQFSNSRSEMNVSTLELGDSALYLCASSLTGSNADGYTFGSGTRLTVV.

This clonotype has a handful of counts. The CDR3 sequence is CSASQGVGEAFF. The CDR3 coding sequence is TGCAGTGCTAGCCAGGGTGTGGGTGAAGCTTTCTTT. V and J are TRBV20-1 and TRBJ1-1, with D possibly TRBD1 on 5 matching bases. Trimming removed 3 bases from V and 7 bases from J, with 12 bases in between. CDR1 and CDR2 from the germline V gene are DFQATT and SNEGSKA (reference sequence). This CDR3 is built from 12 residues.

CDR3 nucleotide sequence: TGTGCCAGCAGTTCCCGATATAGCGGGAGGGCCTACAATGAGCAGTTCTTC. Residues: CASSSRYSGRAYNEQFF. V usage is TRBV6-5 and J usage is TRBJ2-1; 11 bases map to TRBD2. The J segment lost 2 bases and the V segment lost 4 bases, leaving 7 bases of the junction unmatched. Germline V gene data show CDR1 as MNHEY and CDR2 as SVGAGI. The CDR3 covers 17 residues.

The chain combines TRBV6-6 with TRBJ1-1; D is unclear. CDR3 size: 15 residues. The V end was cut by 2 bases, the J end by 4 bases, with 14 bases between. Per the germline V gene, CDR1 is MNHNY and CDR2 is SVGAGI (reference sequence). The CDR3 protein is CASSYVVGVPTEAFF. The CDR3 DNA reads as TGTGCCAGCAGTTACGTCGTTGGCGTGCCCACTGAAGCTTTCTTT.